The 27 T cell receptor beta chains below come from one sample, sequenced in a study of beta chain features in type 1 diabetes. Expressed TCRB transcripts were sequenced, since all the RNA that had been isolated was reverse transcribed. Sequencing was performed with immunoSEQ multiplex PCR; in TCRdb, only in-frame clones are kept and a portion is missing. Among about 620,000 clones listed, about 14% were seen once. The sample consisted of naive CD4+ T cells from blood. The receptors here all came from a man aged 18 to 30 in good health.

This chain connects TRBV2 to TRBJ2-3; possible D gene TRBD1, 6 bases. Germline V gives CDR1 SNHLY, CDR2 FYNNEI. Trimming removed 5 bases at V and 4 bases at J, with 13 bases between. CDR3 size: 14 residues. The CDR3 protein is CASSPRTESDTQYF. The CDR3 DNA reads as TGTGCCAGCAGTCCAAGGACAGAATCAGATACGCAGTATTTT. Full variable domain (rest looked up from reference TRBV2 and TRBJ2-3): EPEVTQTPSHQVTQMGQEVILRCVPISNHLYFYWYRQILGQKVEFLVSFYNNEISEKSEIFDDQFSVERPDGSNFTLKIRSTKLEDSAMYFCASSPRTESDTQYFGPGTRLTVL.

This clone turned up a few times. Here the CDR3 reads CASSLAQYGEQFF. In nucleotides, the CDR3 is TGTGCCAGCAGCTTAGCGCAGTACGGTGAGCAGTTCTTC. V gene TRBV7-9 combines with J gene TRBJ2-1; unclear D gene. The CDR3 loop spans 13 amino acids. V lost 0 bases and J lost 9, with 9 bases in between. Germline CDR1 and CDR2: SEHNR and FQNEAQ (reference sequence).

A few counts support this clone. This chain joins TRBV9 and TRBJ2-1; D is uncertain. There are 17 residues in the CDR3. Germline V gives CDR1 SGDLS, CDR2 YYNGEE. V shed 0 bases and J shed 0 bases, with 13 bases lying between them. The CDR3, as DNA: TGTGCCAGCAGCGTAGAAATAGGCAGAAGCTCCTACAATGAGCAGTTCTTC. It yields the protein CASSVEIGRSSYNEQFF.

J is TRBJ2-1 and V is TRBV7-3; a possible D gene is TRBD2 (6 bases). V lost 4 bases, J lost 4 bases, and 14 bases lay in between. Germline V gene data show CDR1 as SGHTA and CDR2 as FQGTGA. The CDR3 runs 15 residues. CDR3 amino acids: CASSSGLWAYNEQFF. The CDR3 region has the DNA TGTGCCAGCAGCTCTGGACTATGGGCATACAATGAGCAGTTCTTC.

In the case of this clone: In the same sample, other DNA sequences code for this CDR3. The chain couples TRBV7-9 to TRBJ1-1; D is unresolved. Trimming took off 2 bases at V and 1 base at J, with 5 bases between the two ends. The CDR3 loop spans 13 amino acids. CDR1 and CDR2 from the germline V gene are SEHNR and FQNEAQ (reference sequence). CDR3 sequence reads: CASSLIQNTEAFF. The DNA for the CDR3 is TGTGCCAGCAGCTTAATACAGAACACTGAAGCTTTCTTT.

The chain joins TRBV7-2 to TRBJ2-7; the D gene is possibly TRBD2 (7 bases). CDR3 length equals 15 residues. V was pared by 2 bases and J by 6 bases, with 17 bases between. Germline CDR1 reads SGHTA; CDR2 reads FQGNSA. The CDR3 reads CASSLTGRGSGEQYF. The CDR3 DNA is TGTGCCAGCAGCTTAACAGGGCGCGGGAGTGGCGAGCAGTACTTC.

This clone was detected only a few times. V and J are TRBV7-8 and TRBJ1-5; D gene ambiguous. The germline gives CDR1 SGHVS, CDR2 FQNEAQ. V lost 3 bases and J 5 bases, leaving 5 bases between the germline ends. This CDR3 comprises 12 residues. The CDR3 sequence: CASSFPDQPQHF. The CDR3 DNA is TGTGCCAGCAGCTTCCCTGATCAGCCCCAGCATTTT.

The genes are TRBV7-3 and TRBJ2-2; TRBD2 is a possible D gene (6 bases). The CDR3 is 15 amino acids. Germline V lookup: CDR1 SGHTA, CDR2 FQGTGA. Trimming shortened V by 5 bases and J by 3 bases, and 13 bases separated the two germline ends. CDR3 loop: CASSPSTSYTGELFF. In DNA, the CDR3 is TGTGCCAGCAGCCCGTCGACTAGTTACACCGGGGAGCTGTTTTTT.

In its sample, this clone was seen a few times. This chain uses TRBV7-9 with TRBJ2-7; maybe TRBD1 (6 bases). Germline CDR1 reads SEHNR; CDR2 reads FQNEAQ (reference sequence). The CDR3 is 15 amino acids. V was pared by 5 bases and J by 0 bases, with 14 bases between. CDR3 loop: CASSHTGIPSYEQYF. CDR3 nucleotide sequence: TGTGCCAGCAGCCACACAGGGATCCCCTCCTACGAGCAGTACTTC.

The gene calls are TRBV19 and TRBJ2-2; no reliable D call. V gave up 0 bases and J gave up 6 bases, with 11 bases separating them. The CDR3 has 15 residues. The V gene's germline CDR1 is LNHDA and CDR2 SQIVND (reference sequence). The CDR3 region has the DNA TGTGCCAGTAGTATAGATCCCCGTCGAGCCGGGGAGCTGTTTTTT. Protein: CASSIDPRRAGELFF.

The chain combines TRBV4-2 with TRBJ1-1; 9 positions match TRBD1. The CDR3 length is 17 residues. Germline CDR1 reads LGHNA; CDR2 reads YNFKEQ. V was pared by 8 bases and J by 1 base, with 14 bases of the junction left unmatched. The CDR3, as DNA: TGTGCCAGCCTTCATCTCATACCGGGACAGGGGAACACTGAAGCTTTCTTT. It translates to CASLHLIPGQGNTEAFF.

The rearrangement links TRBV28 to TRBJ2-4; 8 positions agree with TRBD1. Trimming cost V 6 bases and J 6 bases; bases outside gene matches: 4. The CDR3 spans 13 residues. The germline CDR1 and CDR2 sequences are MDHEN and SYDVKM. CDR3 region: CASRTGGLNIQYF. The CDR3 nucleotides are TGTGCCAGCAGAACAGGGGGGTTAAACATTCAGTACTTC.

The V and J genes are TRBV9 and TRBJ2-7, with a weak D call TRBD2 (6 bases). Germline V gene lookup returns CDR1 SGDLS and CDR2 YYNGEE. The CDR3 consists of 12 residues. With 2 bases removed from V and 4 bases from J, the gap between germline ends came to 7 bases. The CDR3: CASSVGGYEQYF. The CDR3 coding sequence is TGTGCCAGCAGCGTCGGAGGGTACGAGCAGTACTTC.

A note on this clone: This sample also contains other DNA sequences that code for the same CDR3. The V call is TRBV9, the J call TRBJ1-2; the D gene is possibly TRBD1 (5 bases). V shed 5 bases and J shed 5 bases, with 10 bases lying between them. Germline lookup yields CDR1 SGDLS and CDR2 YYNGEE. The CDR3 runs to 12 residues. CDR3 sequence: CASSGTAYGYTF. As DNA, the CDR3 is TGTGCCAGCAGTGGGACCGCGTATGGCTACACCTTC.

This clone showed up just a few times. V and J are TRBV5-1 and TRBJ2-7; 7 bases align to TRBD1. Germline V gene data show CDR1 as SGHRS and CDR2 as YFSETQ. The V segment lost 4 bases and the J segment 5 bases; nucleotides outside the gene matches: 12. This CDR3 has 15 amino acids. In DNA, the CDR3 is TGCGCCAGCAGCGTTATGACGGGACAGATCAACGAGCAGTACTTC. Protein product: CASSVMTGQINEQYF.

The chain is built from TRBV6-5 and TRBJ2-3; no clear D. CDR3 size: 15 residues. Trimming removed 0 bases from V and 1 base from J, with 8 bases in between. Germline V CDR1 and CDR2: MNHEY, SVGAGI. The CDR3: CASSYSPAGTDTQYF. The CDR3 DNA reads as TGTGCCAGCAGTTACTCGCCCGCGGGCACAGATACGCAGTATTTT.

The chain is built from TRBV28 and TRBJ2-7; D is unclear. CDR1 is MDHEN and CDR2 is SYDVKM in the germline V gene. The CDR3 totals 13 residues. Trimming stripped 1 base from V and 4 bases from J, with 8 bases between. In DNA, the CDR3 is TGTGCCAGCAGTTTATTGGTCCCGTACGAGCAGTACTTC. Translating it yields CASSLLVPYEQYF.

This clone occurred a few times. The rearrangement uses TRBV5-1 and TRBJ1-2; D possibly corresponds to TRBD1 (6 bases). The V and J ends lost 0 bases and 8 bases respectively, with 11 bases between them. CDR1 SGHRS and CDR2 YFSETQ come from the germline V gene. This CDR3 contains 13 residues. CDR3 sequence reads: CASSLGTQGGYTF. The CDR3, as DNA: TGCGCCAGCAGCTTGGGCACACAGGGAGGCTACACCTTC.

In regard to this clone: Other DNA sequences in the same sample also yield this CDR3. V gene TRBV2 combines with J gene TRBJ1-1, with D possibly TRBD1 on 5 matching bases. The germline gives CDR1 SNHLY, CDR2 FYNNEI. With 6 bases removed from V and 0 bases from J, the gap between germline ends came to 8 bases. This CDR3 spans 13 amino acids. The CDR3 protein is CASSQGLNTEAFF. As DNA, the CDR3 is TGTGCCAGCAGCCAGGGCCTGAACACTGAAGCTTTCTTT.

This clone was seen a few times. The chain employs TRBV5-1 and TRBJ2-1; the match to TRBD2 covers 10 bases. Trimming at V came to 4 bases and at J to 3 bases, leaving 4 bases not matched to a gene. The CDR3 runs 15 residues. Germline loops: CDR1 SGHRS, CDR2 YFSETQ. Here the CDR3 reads CASSPLAGVYNEQFF. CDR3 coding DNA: TGCGCCAGCAGCCCCCTAGCGGGAGTCTACAATGAGCAGTTCTTC. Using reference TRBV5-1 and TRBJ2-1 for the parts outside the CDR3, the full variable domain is KAGVTQTPRYLIKTRGQQVTLSCSPISGHRSVSWYQQTPGQGLQFLFEYFSETQRNKGNFPGRFSGRQFSNSRSEMNVSTLELGDSALYLCASSPLAGVYNEQFFGPGTRLTVL.

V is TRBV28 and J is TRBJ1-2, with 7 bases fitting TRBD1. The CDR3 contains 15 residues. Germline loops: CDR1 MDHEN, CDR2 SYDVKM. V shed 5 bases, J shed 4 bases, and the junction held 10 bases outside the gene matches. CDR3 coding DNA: TGTGCCAGCAGTCAAGGGGGCGCGGTACCCTATGGCTACACCTTC. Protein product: CASSQGGAVPYGYTF.

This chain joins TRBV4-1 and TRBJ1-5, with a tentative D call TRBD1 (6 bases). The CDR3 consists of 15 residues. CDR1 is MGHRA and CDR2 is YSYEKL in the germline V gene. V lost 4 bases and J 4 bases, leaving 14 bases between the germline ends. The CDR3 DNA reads TGCGCCAGCAGCCGGCAGGACAGCCGGAATCAGCCCCAGCATTTT. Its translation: CASSRQDSRNQPQHF.

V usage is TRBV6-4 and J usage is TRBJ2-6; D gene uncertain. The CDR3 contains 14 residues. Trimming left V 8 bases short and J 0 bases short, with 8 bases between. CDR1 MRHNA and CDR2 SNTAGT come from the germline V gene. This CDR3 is CASGASSGANVLTF. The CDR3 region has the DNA TGTGCCAGCGGAGCTAGCTCTGGGGCCAACGTCCTGACTTTC.

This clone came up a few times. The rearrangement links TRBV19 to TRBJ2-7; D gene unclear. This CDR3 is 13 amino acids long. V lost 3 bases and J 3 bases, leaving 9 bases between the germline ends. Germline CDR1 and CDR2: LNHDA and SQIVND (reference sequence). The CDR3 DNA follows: TGTGCCAGTAGTATTTTAGGGAACTACGAGCAGTACTTC. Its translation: CASSILGNYEQYF.

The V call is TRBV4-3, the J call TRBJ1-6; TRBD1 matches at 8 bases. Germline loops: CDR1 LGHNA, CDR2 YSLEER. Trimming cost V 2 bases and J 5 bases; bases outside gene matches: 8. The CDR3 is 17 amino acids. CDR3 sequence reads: CASSQKPDRGNNSPLHF. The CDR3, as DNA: TGCGCCAGCAGCCAAAAGCCCGACAGGGGTAATAATTCACCCCTCCACTTT.

CDR3 in amino acids: CASSVLAGGGTTDTQYF. The DNA for the CDR3 is TGTGCCAGCAGCGTACTAGCGGGAGGTGGGACCACAGATACGCAGTATTTT. The rearrangement uses TRBV9 and TRBJ2-3, with TRBD2 matching 11 bases. In germline, CDR1 is SGDLS, CDR2 YYNGEE. The J segment lost 2 bases and the V segment lost 1 base, leaving 6 bases of the junction unmatched. The CDR3 contains 17 residues.

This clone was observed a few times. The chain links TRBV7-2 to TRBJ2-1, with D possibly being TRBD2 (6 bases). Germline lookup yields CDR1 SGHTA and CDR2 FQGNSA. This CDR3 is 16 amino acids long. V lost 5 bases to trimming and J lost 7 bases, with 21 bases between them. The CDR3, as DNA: TGTGCCAGCAGCAAACTCCCCAGACTAGGGGCGAATGAGCAGTTCTTC. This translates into CASSKLPRLGANEQFF.